A single sample gave rise to the 32 T cell receptor beta chains below, sequenced in a study of T-cell reconstitution after alpha-beta-depleted transplantation in children. Unique molecular identifiers were used to barcode this TCRbeta library. Via MiXCR, TCRdb re-called the PCR reads, giving one row per CDR3 protein. The sample carries fewer than 350,000 distinct CDR3 sequences, about 9.5% recorded once. Sequencing used PBMCs, obtained before TCRalphabeta/CD19-depleted stem cell transplant. Receptors originate from a boy under three years old with acute myeloid leukemia, due to receive a stem cell transplant.

V usage is TRBV5-1 and J usage is TRBJ2-1; 7 bases agree with TRBD1. Germline V gives CDR1 SGHRS, CDR2 YFSETQ. V was pared by 2 bases and J by 5 bases, with 4 bases of the junction left unmatched. CDR3 size: 14 residues. The CDR3 reads CASSLGTANNEQFF. Here the CDR3 DNA reads TGCGCCAGCAGCTTAGGGACAGCCAACAATGAGCAGTTCTTC.

This clonotype has ten or more counts. The rearrangement joins TRBV7-9 to TRBJ2-7; TRBD1 aligns across 7 bases. Trimming cost V 6 bases and J 3 bases; bases outside gene matches: 5. The CDR3 consists of 13 residues. Germline lookup yields CDR1 SEHNR and CDR2 FQNEAQ (reference sequence). CDR3 in DNA: TGTGCCAGCAGTCCGGGACAGTTCTACGAGCAGTACTTC. This codes for CASSPGQFYEQYF.

A remark on this clonotype: Relative to the germline gene, one junction end is altered; a read error may explain this. The V call is TRBV7-3, the J call TRBJ2-5; 7 bases agree with TRBD1. CDR1 and CDR2 from the germline V gene are SGHTA and FQGTGA. The CDR3 is 14 residues long. The CDR3 sequence is CASSFTGQKESQYF. The CDR3 DNA reads TGTGCCAGCAGCTTTACGGGACAGAAAGAGTCCCAGTACTTC. The variable domain in full, with the rest retrieved from reference TRBV7-3 and TRBJ2-5, is GAGVSQTPSNKVTEKGKYVELRCDPISGHTALYWYRQSLGQGPEFLIYFQGTGAADDSGLPNDRFFAVRPEGSVSTLKIQRTERGDSAVYLCASSFTGQKESQYFGPGTRLLVL.

Ten or more counts support this clonotype. The chain couples TRBV5-5 to TRBJ2-7, with D uncertain. The CDR3 covers 12 residues. Looked up from germline, CDR1 is SGHKS and CDR2 is YYEKEE (reference sequence). The V gene lost 0 bases and the J gene lost 2 bases, with 3 bases spanning the gap. The CDR3 loop reads CASSLVTYEQYF. The CDR3 coding sequence is TGTGCCAGCAGCTTGGTCACCTACGAGCAGTACTTC. The variable domain in full, with the rest retrieved from reference TRBV5-5 and TRBJ2-7, is DAGVTQSPTHLIKTRGQQVTLRCSPISGHKSVSWYQQVLGQGPQFIFQYYEKEERGRGNFPDRFSARQFPNYSSELNVNALLLGDSALYLCASSLVTYEQYFGPGTRLTVT.

The V and J genes are TRBV4-3 and TRBJ2-5, with 11 nucleotides matching TRBD2. After removal of 1 base from V and 3 bases from J, the junction contained 4 bases not matched to a gene. Germline loops: CDR1 LGHNA, CDR2 YSLEER. The CDR3 contains 16 residues. CDR3 loop: CASSQVGSGREETQYF. Written as DNA, the CDR3 is TGCGCCAGCAGCCAAGTTGGTAGCGGGAGGGAAGAGACCCAGTACTTC.

This clonotype appeared a few times. The rearrangement links TRBV6-1 to TRBJ2-7; a weak D match, TRBD1 (6 bases). CDR3 length: 14 residues. Trimming took off 2 bases at V and 3 bases at J, with 11 bases between the two ends. CDR1 and CDR2 from the germline V gene are MNHNS and SASEGT. The CDR3 bases are TGTGCCAGCAGTGAAATCGGGACATTCTACGAGCAGTACTTC. Its translation is CASSEIGTFYEQYF.

The chain has TRBV7-6 and TRBJ2-1, with 9 nucleotides matching TRBD2. With 5 bases clipped from V and 2 bases from J, the junction kept 10 bases outside the gene matches. This CDR3 spans 17 amino acids. The germline CDR1 and CDR2 sequences are SGHVS and FNYEAQ. CDR3 in DNA: TGTGCCAGCAGCCCAGGGGCCAGGACTAGCGCCTACAATGAGCAGTTCTTC. It is translated as CASSPGARTSAYNEQFF.

This clonotype has ten or more counts. The CDR3 does not close with the conserved phenylalanine or tryptophan, likely indicating a read error. The CDR3 region is CASSSIKYEQYL. CDR3 DNA: TGTGCCAGCAGTTCGATTAAGTACGAGCAGTACCTC. This rearrangement joins TRBV12-3 or TRBV12-4 to TRBJ2-7, with no clear D. Trimming took off 4 bases at V and 4 bases at J, with 8 bases between the two ends. This CDR3 is built from 12 residues.

This clonotype has just a few counts. The gene calls are TRBV7-9 and TRBJ2-6; the D is unclear. CDR3 length: 14 residues. Germline lookup yields CDR1 SEHNR and CDR2 FQNEAQ (reference sequence). With 3 bases removed from V and 3 bases from J, the gap between germline ends came to 6 bases. CDR3 loop: CASSLVDGANVLTF. Here the CDR3 DNA reads TGTGCCAGCAGCTTGGTGGATGGGGCCAACGTCCTGACTTTC.

This clonotype has a handful of counts. The V gene is TRBV20-1, the J gene TRBJ2-7; 8 positions match TRBD2. The CDR3 extends over 13 amino acids. Germline values: CDR1 DFQATT, CDR2 SNEGSKA (reference sequence). The V segment lost 3 bases and the J segment 2 bases; nucleotides outside the gene matches: 3. CDR3 in amino acids: CSARDGRAYEQYF. CDR3 coding DNA: TGCAGTGCTAGGGACGGGAGGGCCTACGAGCAGTACTTC.

CDR3 loop: CASSYTTGAISGANVLTF. CDR3 bases: TGTGCCAGCAGCTACACGACAGGGGCCATCTCTGGGGCCAACGTCCTGACTTTC. This sequence joins TRBV3-1 and TRBJ2-6; 8 bases line up with TRBD1. Losses at the gene ends were 5 bases for V and 0 bases for J; bases not matched to a gene: 9. This CDR3 is 18 amino acids long. Germline lookup yields CDR1 LGHDT and CDR2 YNNKEL (reference sequence).

The table lists this clonotype with many counts. J is TRBJ1-6 and V is TRBV24-1; the match to TRBD1 covers 8 bases. V dropped 5 bases and J dropped 5; count of bases not matched to a gene: 13. Per germline, CDR1 KGHDR and CDR2 SFDVKD. CDR3 length: 18 amino acids. The CDR3 sequence: CATSALGKDRANNSPLHF. The CDR3 DNA is TGTGCCACCAGTGCCCTAGGGAAGGACAGGGCTAATAATTCACCCCTCCACTTT.

This clonotype showed up many times. This rearrangement joins TRBV7-6 to TRBJ2-1, with TRBD2 matching 8 bases. The CDR3 loop spans 17 amino acids. Germline V gives CDR1 SGHVS, CDR2 FNYEAQ. The V gene end was trimmed by 5 bases and the J gene end by 5 bases; junction bases not matched to a gene: 14. The CDR3 region has the DNA TGTGCCAGCAGCCCGCGGGGGCAGCGGGGGTTAAACAATGAGCAGTTCTTC. It translates to CASSPRGQRGLNNEQFF.

This clonotype appeared many times. The rearrangement links TRBV7-9 to TRBJ1-1; unclear D gene. V was shortened by 0 bases and J by 4 bases, with 3 bases between the two germline ends. Germline V gene lookup returns CDR1 SEHNR and CDR2 FQNEAQ (reference sequence). The CDR3 runs 12 residues. This chain's CDR3 is CASSLAGTEAFF. CDR3 nucleotide sequence: TGTGCCAGCAGCTTAGCGGGCACTGAAGCTTTCTTT.

The table lists this clonotype with many counts. The V and J genes are TRBV5-1 and TRBJ1-1, with D possibly matching TRBD1 (6 bases). The germline V gene encodes CDR1 SGHRS and CDR2 YFSETQ. CDR3 length: 14 amino acids. V shed 0 bases and J shed 6 bases, with 12 bases lying between them. The CDR3 region has the DNA TGCGCCAGCAGCTTGGAAACAGGGTTTCCTGAAGCTTTCTTT. Its translation: CASSLETGFPEAFF.

This clonotype was picked up many times. This chain joins TRBV12-3 or TRBV12-4 and TRBJ2-2; 8 nucleotides align to TRBD1. The CDR3 spans 15 residues. Trimming at V came to 5 bases and at J to 7 bases, leaving 9 bases not matched to a gene. The CDR3 DNA follows: TGTGCCAGCAGTGACAGGGGCGCTGGTAACGGGGAGCTGTTTTTT. Translating it yields CASSDRGAGNGELFF.

This clonotype was picked up many times. The chain has TRBV5-1 and TRBJ2-1; TRBD2 is a possible D gene (5 bases). Germline V gene data show CDR1 as SGHRS and CDR2 as YFSETQ. V dropped 7 bases and J dropped 4 bases, with 9 bases sitting between them. The CDR3 loop spans 12 amino acids. CDR3 in DNA: TGCGCCAGCCGTGCGGGTTACAATGAGCAGTTCTTC. This encodes CASRAGYNEQFF.

Ten or more counts support this clonotype. The chain links TRBV25-1 to TRBJ2-5; D is perhaps TRBD1 or TRBD2 (5 bases each). The CDR3 has 14 amino acids. Trimming took 3 bases from V and 4 from J, leaving 12 bases between them. Germline-derived CDR1 and CDR2 are MGHDK and SYGVNS. DNA of the CDR3: TGTGCCAGCAGTGAGGGGGAGTATGGAGAGACCCAGTACTTC. Its protein is CASSEGEYGETQYF.

The chain recombines TRBV3-1 with TRBJ2-1; 8 bases align to TRBD2. The CDR3 sequence is 15 residues long. The ends lost 10 bases at V and 7 bases at J; junction bases unmatched: 15. CDR1 is LGHDT, CDR2 YNNKEL, per germline (reference sequence). The CDR3 region is CATTLWETSVNEQFF. CDR3 nucleotide sequence: TGTGCCACCACCCTTTGGGAGACTAGCGTAAATGAGCAGTTCTTC.

This clonotype was recorded at least ten times. V is TRBV3-1 and J is TRBJ2-2; D may be TRBD1 (6 bases). Germline CDR1 is LGHDT and CDR2 is YNNKEL (reference sequence). The germline V and J ends were trimmed by 0 bases and 3 bases, with 11 bases remaining between them. The CDR3 contains 16 residues. The CDR3: CASSQDPRGYTGELFF. The CDR3 bases are TGTGCCAGCAGCCAAGACCCTAGGGGGTACACCGGGGAGCTGTTTTTT.

This clonotype was recorded at least ten times. This chain links TRBV28 with TRBJ1-3, with a weak D call TRBD1 (5 bases). Germline V gives CDR1 MDHEN, CDR2 SYDVKM. CDR3 length: 15 amino acids. V was cut by 3 bases and J by 0 bases, with 9 bases left in between. The CDR3 loop reads CASSFQGYSGNTIYF. CDR3 DNA: TGTGCCAGCAGTTTTCAGGGTTACTCTGGAAACACCATATATTTT. The variable domain in full, completed from reference TRBV28 and TRBJ1-3, reads DVKVTQSSRYLVKRTGEKVFLECVQDMDHENMFWYRQDPGLGLRLIYFSYDVKMKEKGDIPEGYSVSREKKERFSLILESASTNQTSMYLCASSFQGYSGNTIYFGEGSWLTVV.

This clonotype was found many times. The rearrangement uses TRBV7-9 and TRBJ2-7, with D maybe TRBD1 (6 bases). The V end was cut by 5 bases, the J end by 0 bases, with 11 bases between. Germline-derived CDR1 and CDR2 are SEHNR and FQNEAQ (reference sequence). This CDR3 comprises 14 residues. The CDR3 sequence: CASSLGTLSYEQYF. CDR3 in DNA: TGTGCCAGCAGCCTAGGGACACTCTCCTACGAGCAGTACTTC.

This clonotype showed up many times. V gene TRBV29-1 combines with J gene TRBJ2-7, with 9 bases fitting TRBD1. This CDR3 contains 14 residues. Germline V gives CDR1 SQVTM, CDR2 ANQGSEA. J gave up 3 bases and V 2 bases, and 5 bases lay outside the gene matches. For the CDR3, the DNA is TGCAGCGTTGAAATGGGACAGGGATACTACGAGCAGTACTTC. Translation gives CSVEMGQGYYEQYF.

The chain joins TRBV3-1 to TRBJ1-1; 7 bases match TRBD1. Germline V lookup: CDR1 LGHDT, CDR2 YNNKEL (reference sequence). The V segment lost 3 bases and the J segment 2 bases; nucleotides outside the gene matches: 6. CDR3 size: 15 residues. Here the CDR3 reads CASSHRGMVNTEAFF. CDR3 sequence (DNA): TGTGCCAGCAGCCACAGGGGGATGGTAAACACTGAAGCTTTCTTT.

This clonotype was recorded many times. The J gene is TRBJ2-3, the V gene TRBV14; TRBD1 is a possible D gene (6 bases). Trimming cost V 0 bases and J 1 base, with 11 bases left between them. This CDR3 is built from 16 residues. CDR1 is SGHDN and CDR2 is FVKESK in the germline V gene. The CDR3 DNA is TGTGCCAGCAGCCAAGATGGGACACTCCGCACAGATACGCAGTATTTT. Protein sequence: CASSQDGTLRTDTQYF.

The table lists this clonotype with many counts. This chain uses TRBV2 with TRBJ2-2, with D possibly being TRBD1 (5 bases). Trimming stripped 1 base from V and 1 base from J, with 10 bases between. Germline values: CDR1 SNHLY, CDR2 FYNNEI. This CDR3 region has 16 residues. The DNA for the CDR3 is TGTGCCAGCAGTGAAGGGCAGGGCCGGAACACCGGGGAGCTGTTTTTT. Protein product: CASSEGQGRNTGELFF.

This clonotype showed up many times. The V gene is TRBV12-3 or TRBV12-4, the J gene TRBJ1-1; D not certain. CDR3 length: 14 residues. With 1 base removed from V and 1 base from J, the gap between germline ends came to 7 bases. CDR3 loop: CASSLGPPNTEAFF. For the CDR3, the DNA is TGTGCCAGCAGTTTAGGACCGCCGAACACTGAAGCTTTCTTT.

In this sample, this clonotype turned up many times. This CDR3 is CASSDPPIVAKNIQYF. DNA for the CDR3: TGTGCCAGCAGTGACCCCCCCATTGTGGCCAAAAACATTCAGTACTTC. V gene TRBV6-4 combines with J gene TRBJ2-4; no firm D call. The CDR3 sequence is 16 residues long. V dropped 2 bases and J dropped 1 base, with 12 bases sitting between them. Per the germline V gene, CDR1 is MRHNA and CDR2 is SNTAGT.

This clonotype came up many times. The chain employs TRBV7-9 and TRBJ2-3; 15 nucleotides line up with TRBD2. Germline V gives CDR1 SEHNR, CDR2 FQNEAQ (reference sequence). The CDR3 extends over 15 amino acids. J gave up 14 bases and V 1 base, and 7 bases lay outside the gene matches. The CDR3 bases are TGTGCCAGCAGCTTAGATGGACTAGCGGGGGGGCCCGGGTATTTT. Protein: CASSLDGLAGGPGYF.

This chain joins TRBV5-1 and TRBJ2-7, with D possibly TRBD1 on 6 matching bases. The germline V and J ends were trimmed by 5 bases and 3 bases, with 12 bases remaining between them. CDR3 length: 13 amino acids. In germline, CDR1 is SGHRS, CDR2 YFSETQ. The CDR3 protein is CASRPGQNYEQYF. In nucleotides, the CDR3 is TGCGCCAGCAGGCCAGGACAGAACTACGAGCAGTACTTC.

This chain joins TRBV2 and TRBJ2-3, with TRBD2 matching over 8 bases. This CDR3 comprises 17 residues. J gave up 2 bases and V 7 bases, and 14 bases lay outside the gene matches. Germline V CDR1 and CDR2: SNHLY, FYNNEI. The CDR3 reads CASIKEPRGGHTDTQYF. For the CDR3, the DNA is TGTGCCAGCATCAAGGAGCCCCGGGGGGGACACACAGATACGCAGTATTTT.

The sample holds many counts of this clonotype. The rearrangement uses TRBV12-3 or TRBV12-4 and TRBJ2-5, with TRBD2 matching 11 bases. The CDR3 loop spans 14 amino acids. The V segment lost 6 bases and the J segment 2 bases; nucleotides outside the gene matches: 2. The CDR3 coding sequence is TGTGCCAGCAGATGGACTAGCGGGCAAGAGACCCAGTACTTC. Protein sequence: CASRWTSGQETQYF.